One sample yielded the 3 T cell receptor beta chains listed below, sequenced in a study of blood T cell repertoires in COVID-19. Only in-frame clones appear in the TCRdb table, and some are missing; sequencing was by immunoSEQ multiplex PCR. The sample lists 65,000 or so clones, about nine tenths occurring once. Sequences were obtained from peripheral blood. The receptors stem from a human donor with acute or convalescent COVID-19. The donor label of this sample is uncertain.

A single count supports this clone. This chain links TRBV19 with TRBJ2-7; 8 bases agree with TRBD1. Trimming removed 6 bases from V and 3 bases from J; junction bases left unmatched: 7. The CDR3 sequence is 14 residues long. CDR1 is LNHDA and CDR2 is SQIVND in the germline V gene (reference sequence). CDR3 sequence: CASRKGTGNYEQYF. Written as DNA, the CDR3 is TGTGCCAGTAGGAAAGGGACAGGTAACTACGAGCAGTACTTC.

The DNA for the CDR3 is TGTGCCAGCAGCCGATTAGCGGCAACCTACGAGCAGTACTTC. Translated, it gives CASSRLAATYEQYF. This chain joins TRBV3-1 (or the pseudogene TRBV3-2) and TRBJ2-7; perhaps TRBD2 as D (6 bases). Germline values: CDR1 LGHDT, CDR2 YNNKEL (reference sequence). The CDR3 has 14 residues. Trimming pared 4 bases from V and 2 bases from J, leaving 12 bases between.

The chain uses TRBV7-9 and TRBJ2-1; D is possibly TRBD2 (7 bases). The CDR3 is 15 amino acids. V was clipped by 5 bases and J by 8 bases, with 19 bases between them. The germline V gene has CDR1 SEHNR and CDR2 FQNEAQ (reference sequence). CDR3 nucleotides: TGTGCCAGCAGCCCTAGGGGGGGCCTTCAGGATGAGCAGTTCTTC. Translated, it gives CASSPRGGLQDEQFF.